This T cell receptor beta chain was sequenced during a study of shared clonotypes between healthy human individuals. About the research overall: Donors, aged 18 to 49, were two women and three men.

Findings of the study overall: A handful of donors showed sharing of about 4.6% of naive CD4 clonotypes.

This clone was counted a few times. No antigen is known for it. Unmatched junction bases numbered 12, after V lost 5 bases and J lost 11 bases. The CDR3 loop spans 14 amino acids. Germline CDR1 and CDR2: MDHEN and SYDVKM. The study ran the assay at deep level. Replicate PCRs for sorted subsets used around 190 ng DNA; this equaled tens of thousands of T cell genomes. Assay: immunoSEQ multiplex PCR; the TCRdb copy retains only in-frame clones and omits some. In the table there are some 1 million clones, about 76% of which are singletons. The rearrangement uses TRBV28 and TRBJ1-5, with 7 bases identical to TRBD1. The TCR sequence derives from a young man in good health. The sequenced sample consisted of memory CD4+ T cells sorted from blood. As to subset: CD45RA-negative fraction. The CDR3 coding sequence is TGTGCCAGCAGTCCGGGGACAGTTCCTCAAGCCCAGCATTTT. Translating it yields CASSPGTVPQAQHF.